This is a list of T cell receptor beta chains from one sample in a study of beta chain features in type 1 diabetes. Sequencing was performed with immunoSEQ multiplex PCR; in TCRdb, only in-frame clones are kept and a portion is missing. The sample yields 200,000 to 250,000 clones, about 71% seen once. The specimen sequenced was naive CD4+ T cells from blood. These receptors were collected from a man in his thirties or forties in good health. Each CDR3 is given with its conserved first and last residue. D genes are given only for firm matches. The size of a clone is reported for some rows only, either as once, few or many, or as a class for expanded clones.

J gene	D gene	clone size	V gene	CDR3 protein	CDR3 DNA
TRBJ1-1	.	.	TRBV30	CAWSVKSNTEAFF	TGTGCCTGGAGTGTTAAGTCGAACACTGAAGCTTTCTTT
TRBJ2-5	.	.	TRBV30	CAWSVLTQETQYF	TGTGCCTGGAGTGTTCTGACCCAAGAGACCCAGTACTTC
TRBJ2-3	.	once	TRBV30	CACPKGIASTDTQYF	TGTGCCTGTCCAAAAGGCATAGCTAGCACAGATACGCAGTATTTT
TRBJ2-2	.	few	TRBV13	CASSSSAATTGELFF	TGTGCCAGCAGCTCCTCGGCAGCCACCACCGGGGAGCTGTTTTTT
TRBJ2-5	.	.	TRBV6-1	CASSETFQETQYF	TGTGCCAGCAGTGAAACTTTCCAAGAGACCCAGTACTTC
TRBJ2-1	.	.	TRBV29-1	CSASPGPHEQFF	TGCAGCGCCTCACCGGGGCCGCATGAGCAGTTCTTC
TRBJ2-3	.	few	TRBV5-6	CASTFTGTDTQYF	TGTGCCAGCACCTTCACAGGCACAGATACGCAGTATTTT
TRBJ2-7	TRBD2	few	TRBV30	CAWSKGGNSYEQYF	TGTGCCTGGAGTAAGGGAGGGAACTCCTACGAGCAGTACTTC
TRBJ2-7	TRBD1	few	TRBV29-1	CSVTDRDEQYF	TGCAGCGTTACAGACAGGGACGAGCAGTACTTC
TRBJ2-7	TRBD2	once	TRBV29-1	CSARGTSREQYF	TGCAGCGCAAGGGGGACTAGTCGGGAGCAGTACTTC
TRBJ2-7	.	few	TRBV2	CASSQRTARSHEQYF	TGTGCCAGCAGCCAACGGACAGCGCGTTCTCACGAGCAGTACTTC
TRBJ2-3	.	.	TRBV7-2	CASSPWDSSTDTQYF	TGTGCCAGCAGCCCCTGGGATTCTAGCACAGATACGCAGTATTTT
TRBJ2-3	TRBD1	once	TRBV19	CASSSQGSGTDTQYF	TGTGCCAGTAGTTCACAGGGGTCCGGCACAGATACGCAGTATTTT
TRBJ2-1	.	.	TRBV9	CASSARDSYNEQFF	TGTGCCAGCAGCGCCAGGGACTCCTACAATGAGCAGTTCTTC
TRBJ2-7	.	.	TRBV29-1	CSVRRGPDEQYF	TGCAGCGTTCGCCGAGGGCCCGACGAGCAGTACTTC
TRBJ1-4	.	.	TRBV30	CAWSALSGEKLFF	TGTGCCTGGAGTGCCTTGAGTGGTGAAAAACTGTTTTTT
TRBJ2-6	.	.	TRBV30	CAFVNSGANVLTF	TGTGCCTTCGTGAACTCTGGGGCCAACGTCCTGACTTTC
TRBJ1-1	.	.	TRBV29-1	CSASTVNTEAFF	TGCAGCGCCTCGACAGTAAACACTGAAGCTTTCTTT
TRBJ2-5	.	once	TRBV7-2	CASSLWRDQETQYF	TGTGCCAGCAGCTTATGGCGGGACCAAGAGACCCAGTACTTC
TRBJ2-3	TRBD2	.	TRBV28	CASSFNLHGLAGITDTQYF	TGTGCCAGCAGTTTCAACCTCCATGGACTAGCGGGGATCACAGATACGCAGTATTTT
TRBJ1-6	TRBD1	once	TRBV6-5	CASRRDRHNSPLHF	TGTGCCAGCAGGCGGGACAGGCATAATTCACCCCTCCACTTT
TRBJ2-7	TRBD1	.	TRBV29-1	CSVETGYEQYF	TGCAGCGTAGAGACAGGGTACGAGCAGTACTTC
TRBJ1-4	TRBD1	.	TRBV9	CASSLTTGTGRGKLFF	TGTGCCAGCAGCTTGACCACCGGGACAGGGAGAGGAAAACTGTTTTTT
TRBJ2-5	TRBD2	.	TRBV30	CSGGHQETQYF	TGCAGCGGGGGGCACCAAGAGACCCAGTACTTC
TRBJ2-2	.	.	TRBV7-9	CASSFRGGITGELFF	TGTGCCAGCAGCTTTCGAGGAGGGATCACCGGGGAGCTGTTTTTT
TRBJ2-1	TRBD1	once	TRBV4-1	CASSQTGGSYNEQFF	TGCGCCAGCAGCCAAACAGGGGGCTCCTACAATGAGCAGTTCTTC
TRBJ2-4	.	.	TRBV28	CASSLAFGPLGAKNIQYF	TGTGCCAGCAGTTTAGCGTTTGGACCCTTGGGAGCCAAAAACATTCAGTACTTC
TRBJ2-1	TRBD2	.	TRBV19	CASTPLAGTYNEQFF	TGTGCCAGTACCCCTCTAGCGGGAACCTACAATGAGCAGTTCTTC
TRBJ2-1	.	.	TRBV10-3	CAISDRNEQFF	TGTGCCATCAGTGACCGGAATGAGCAGTTCTTC